Shown below are 8 T cell receptor beta chains from a single sample sequenced in a study of cytomegalovirus exposure and HLA in healthy donors. Use of 60 Vbeta and 13 Jbeta primers characterized the PCR. Clones were sequenced by immunoSEQ multiplex PCR, and TCRdb holds only the in-frame ones, with some missing. This table has 100,000 to 150,000 clones, 80% appearing once. Sequences were obtained from PBMCs. The receptors were sampled from a man aged 25-45 years in good health and CMV-seropositive.

J is TRBJ2-3 and V is TRBV9, with TRBD2 matching over 9 bases. This CDR3 region has 15 residues. Germline V gene data show CDR1 as SGDLS and CDR2 as YYNGEE. With V trimmed by 4 bases and J by 4 bases, 7 bases remained unmatched. The CDR3 region is CASSPAGGRADTQYF. CDR3 coding DNA: TGTGCCAGCAGCCCAGCGGGGGGACGGGCAGATACGCAGTATTTT.

The chain joins TRBV6-6 to TRBJ1-2, with D perhaps TRBD1 (6 bases). Germline V gene data show CDR1 as MNHNY and CDR2 as SVGAGI (reference sequence). The V end was cut by 0 bases, the J end by 4 bases, with 12 bases between. The CDR3 totals 15 residues. DNA of the CDR3: TGTGCCAGCAGTTACTCGGGGTCAGGGGCCTATGGCTACACCTTC. As protein: CASSYSGSGAYGYTF.

This sequence joins TRBV29-1 and TRBJ2-7; the match to TRBD1 covers 9 bases. CDR1 is SQVTM and CDR2 is ANQGSEA in the germline V gene. This CDR3 spans 13 amino acids. V lost 6 bases to trimming and J lost 1 base; unmatched junction nucleotides: 4. The CDR3 coding sequence is TGCAGCGTAGAGGACAGGGGATCCTACGAGCAGTACTTC. This sequence encodes CSVEDRGSYEQYF.

This chain connects TRBV2 to TRBJ1-2, with 8 bases lining up with TRBD1. The length of the CDR3 is 14 residues. Germline CDR1 and CDR2: SNHLY and FYNNEI. V gave up 3 bases and J gave up 8 bases; unmatched junction bases: 8. CDR3 nucleotide sequence: TGTGCCAGCAGTGAGCTAAGGACAGGGAACGGCTACACCTTC. Its translation is CASSELRTGNGYTF.

This rearrangement joins TRBV19 to TRBJ1-1; TRBD1 agrees at 7 bases. Germline V gives CDR1 LNHDA, CDR2 SQIVND (reference sequence). This CDR3 has 17 residues. J lost 0 bases, V lost 4 bases, and 11 bases had no gene match. CDR3 amino acids: CASSNPGTGALNTEAFF. The CDR3 DNA follows: TGTGCCAGTAGTAACCCGGGCACAGGGGCCCTGAACACTGAAGCTTTCTTT.

The chain joins TRBV6-5 to TRBJ1-2, with 9 bases aligning to TRBD1. Germline V lookup: CDR1 MNHEY, CDR2 SVGAGI. The CDR3 contains 15 residues. V lost 1 base to trimming and J lost 4 bases; unmatched junction nucleotides: 4. This CDR3 is CASSYFRTGVYGYTF. The CDR3 DNA sequence: TGTGCCAGCAGTTACTTCAGGACAGGGGTCTATGGCTACACCTTC.

This clone was detected a few times. The J gene is TRBJ1-1, the V gene TRBV25-1; possible D gene TRBD1, 5 bases. V was clipped by 6 bases and J by 6 bases, with 11 bases between them. Germline CDR1 reads MGHDK; CDR2 reads SYGVNS. There are 12 residues in the CDR3. The CDR3 loop reads CASREGKAEAFF. CDR3 in DNA: TGTGCCAGCAGGGAGGGGAAGGCTGAAGCTTTCTTT.

This CDR3 reads CASHQYNEQFF. DNA of the CDR3: TGTGCCAGTCATCAGTACAATGAGCAGTTCTTC. This chain joins TRBV2 and TRBJ2-1; D ambiguous. Germline V lookup: CDR1 SNHLY, CDR2 FYNNEI. V was pared by 9 bases and J by 4 bases, with 7 bases between. CDR3 size: 11 residues.